The clone carrying this T cell receptor (beta chain) was seen more than once but under ten times. Its antigen is currently unknown. The sample belongs to a study of beta chain features in type 1 diabetes. Study-wide background: Age, gender, cell numbers and subset yield matched between patients and controls.

Germline CDR1 is SEHNR and CDR2 is FQNEAQ (reference sequence). The CDR3 consists of 14 residues. Trimming cost V 5 bases and J 3 bases; bases outside gene matches: 5. The authors reverse transcribed all of the isolated RNA, so sequencing captured expressed TCRB transcripts. Repertoires were generated with immunoSEQ multiplex PCR, while TCRdb's copy carries only in-frame clones and drops some. The data hold just under 150,000 clones, with about 13% observed a single time. General study findings and limits: The study found moderately but significantly shorter TCRB CDR3s in all four CD4+ subsets of Type 1 diabetes patients.

V and J are TRBV7-9 and TRBJ2-7; 9 bases are a match to TRBD1. The sample comprised central memory CD4+ T cells from blood. The TCR originated in a man aged 18 to 29 with type 1 diabetes. This CDR3 is CASSMGQGFYEQYF. DNA of the CDR3: TGTGCCAGCAGCATGGGACAGGGATTCTACGAGCAGTACTTC. The entire variable domain, with the rest obtained from reference TRBV7-9 and TRBJ2-7, is as follows: DTGVSQNPRHKITKRGQNVTFRCDPISEHNRLYWYRQTLGQGPEFLTYFQNEAQLEKSRLLSDRFSAERPKGSFSTLEIQRTEQGDSAMYLCASSMGQGFYEQYFGPGTRLTVT.